Below, 6 T cell receptor beta chains from the same sample are listed, as sequenced in a study of T cell responses to AZD1222 COVID-19 vaccine. Produced via immunoSEQ multiplex PCR; TCRdb's table is partial and in-frame only. The data hold approximately 200,000 clones, with about 94% observed a single time. The sample was peripheral blood, taken 28 days after the second dose of the MenACWY control vaccine. Source of these receptors: an adult who received the MenACWY meningococcal vaccine as a control.

The V call is TRBV7-9, the J call TRBJ1-1, with D maybe TRBD1 (5 bases). This CDR3 has 17 amino acids. Germline loops: CDR1 SEHNR, CDR2 FQNEAQ (reference sequence). V was cut by 5 bases and J by 1 base, with 20 bases left in between. The CDR3 nucleotides are TGTGCCAGCAGCGTCCCCCGGGGCCGGGCCGGGAACACTGAAGCTTTCTTT. Protein sequence: CASSVPRGRAGNTEAFF. The full variable domain, rest sourced from reference TRBV7-9 and TRBJ1-1, is DTGVSQNPRHKITKRGQNVTFRCDPISEHNRLYWYRQTLGQGPEFLTYFQNEAQLEKSRLLSDRFSAERPKGSFSTLEIQRTEQGDSAMYLCASSVPRGRAGNTEAFFGQGTRLTVV.

The chain joins TRBV28 to TRBJ1-2, with unresolved D. The germline V gene has CDR1 MDHEN and CDR2 SYDVKM. V was clipped by 6 bases and J by 7 bases, with 24 bases between them. This CDR3 spans 16 amino acids. As DNA, the CDR3 is TGTGCCAGCAGAGTGGACCGAGACGCTCTATCCTCTGGCTACACCTTC. It translates to CASRVDRDALSSGYTF.

The V call is TRBV16, the J call TRBJ1-2; 12 bases match TRBD1. From germline, CDR1 is KGHSY and CDR2 FQNENV. The CDR3 totals 17 residues. V lost 0 bases to trimming and J lost 3 bases; unmatched junction nucleotides: 5. In nucleotides, the CDR3 is TGTGCCAGCAGCCAATCTGGAGGGACAGGGGGCGACTATGGCTACACCTTC. Its protein is CASSQSGGTGGDYGYTF. Variable domain in full (rest from reference TRBV16 and TRBJ1-2): GEEVAQTPKHLVRGEGQKAKLYCAPIKGHSYVFWYQQVLKNEFKFLISFQNENVFDETGMPKERFSAKCLPNSPCSLEIQATKLEDSAVYFCASSQSGGTGGDYGYTFGSGTRLTVV.

J is TRBJ2-1 and V is TRBV11-2; 9 bases are a match to TRBD1. Germline CDR1 SGHAT, CDR2 FQNNGV. This CDR3 has 13 residues. V shed 5 bases and J 11 bases; nucleotides not matched to a gene: 7. The CDR3 reads CASSRDRVPQQFF. In nucleotides, the CDR3 is TGTGCCAGCAGCCGGGACAGGGTACCCCAGCAGTTCTTC.

The CDR3 bases are TGTGCCAGCAGTGAAAGGGGTGGCGGGACTAATTCACCCCTCCACTTT. This translates into CASSERGGGTNSPLHF. The chain joins TRBV2 to TRBJ1-6; D is perhaps TRBD1 (5 bases). The CDR3 totals 16 residues. V gave up 2 bases and J gave up 6 bases, with 14 bases separating them. Germline V gene lookup returns CDR1 SNHLY and CDR2 FYNNEI.

The gene calls are TRBV4-3 and TRBJ1-1, with D uncertain. This CDR3 has 18 amino acids. With 0 bases removed from V and 4 bases from J, the gap between germline ends came to 21 bases. CDR1 is LGHNA and CDR2 is YSLEER in the germline V gene. The CDR3 DNA reads TGCGCCAGCAGCCAAGACGAAGAGGGCGTCAGTGTTTCCACTGAAGCTTTCTTT. It translates to CASSQDEEGVSVSTEAFF.